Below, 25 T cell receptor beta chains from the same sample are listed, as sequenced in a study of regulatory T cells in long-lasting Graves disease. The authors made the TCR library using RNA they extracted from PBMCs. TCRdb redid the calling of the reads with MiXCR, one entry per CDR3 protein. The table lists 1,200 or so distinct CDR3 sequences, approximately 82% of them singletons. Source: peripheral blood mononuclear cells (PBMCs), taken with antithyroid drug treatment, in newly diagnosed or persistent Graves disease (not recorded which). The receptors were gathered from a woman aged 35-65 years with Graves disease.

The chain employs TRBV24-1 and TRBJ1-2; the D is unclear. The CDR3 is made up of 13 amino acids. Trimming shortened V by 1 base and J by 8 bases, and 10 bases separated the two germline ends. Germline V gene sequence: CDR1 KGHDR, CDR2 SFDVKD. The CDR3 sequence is CATSDFSGGGYTF. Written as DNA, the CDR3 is TGTGCCACCAGTGATTTCAGTGGCGGGGGCTACACCTTC.

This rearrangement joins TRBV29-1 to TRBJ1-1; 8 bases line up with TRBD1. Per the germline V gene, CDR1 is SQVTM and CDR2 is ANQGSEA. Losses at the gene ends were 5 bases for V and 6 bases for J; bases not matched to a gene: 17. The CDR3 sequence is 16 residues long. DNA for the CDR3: TGCAGCGTTTTGACAGGGGTGCTGTTAGGTCCCGCTGAAGCTTTCTTT. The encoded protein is CSVLTGVLLGPAEAFF.

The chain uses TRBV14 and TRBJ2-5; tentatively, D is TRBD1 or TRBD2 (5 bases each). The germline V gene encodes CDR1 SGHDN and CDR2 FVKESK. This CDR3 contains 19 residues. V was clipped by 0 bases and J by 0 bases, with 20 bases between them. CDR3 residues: CASSQEARQGPLYQETQYF. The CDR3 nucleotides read TGTGCCAGCAGCCAAGAAGCGCGGCAGGGACCGCTGTACCAAGAGACCCAGTACTTC.

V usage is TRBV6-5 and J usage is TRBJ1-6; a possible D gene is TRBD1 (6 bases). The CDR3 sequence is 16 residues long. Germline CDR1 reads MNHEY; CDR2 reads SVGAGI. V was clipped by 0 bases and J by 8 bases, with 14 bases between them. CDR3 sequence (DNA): TGTGCCAGCAGTTACTCGACCGGGACAACTTATTCACCCCTCCACTTT. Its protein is CASSYSTGTTYSPLHF.

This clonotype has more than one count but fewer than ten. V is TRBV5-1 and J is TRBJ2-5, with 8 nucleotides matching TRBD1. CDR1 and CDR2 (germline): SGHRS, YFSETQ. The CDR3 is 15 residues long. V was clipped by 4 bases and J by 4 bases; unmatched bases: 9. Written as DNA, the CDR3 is TGCGCCAGCAGCCCATCAGGGGGCTCGGGAGAGACCCAGTACTTC. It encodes CASSPSGGSGETQYF. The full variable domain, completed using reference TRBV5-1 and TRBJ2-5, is KAGVTQTPRYLIKTRGQQVTLSCSPISGHRSVSWYQQTPGQGLQFLFEYFSETQRNKGNFPGRFSGRQFSNSRSEMNVSTLELGDSALYLCASSPSGGSGETQYFGPGTRLLVL.

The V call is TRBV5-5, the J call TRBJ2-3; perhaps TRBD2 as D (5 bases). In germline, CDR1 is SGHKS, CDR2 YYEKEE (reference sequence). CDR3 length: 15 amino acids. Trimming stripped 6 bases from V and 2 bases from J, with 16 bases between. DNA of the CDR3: TGTGCCAGCACCCTGGCCGGGGTCAACACAGATACGCAGTATTTT. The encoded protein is CASTLAGVNTDTQYF.

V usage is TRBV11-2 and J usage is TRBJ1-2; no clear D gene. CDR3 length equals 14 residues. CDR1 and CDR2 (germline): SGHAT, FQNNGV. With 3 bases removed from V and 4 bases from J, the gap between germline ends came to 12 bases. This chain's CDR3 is CASSFGRFGYGYTF. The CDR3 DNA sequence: TGTGCCAGCAGCTTCGGACGGTTCGGCTATGGCTACACCTTC.

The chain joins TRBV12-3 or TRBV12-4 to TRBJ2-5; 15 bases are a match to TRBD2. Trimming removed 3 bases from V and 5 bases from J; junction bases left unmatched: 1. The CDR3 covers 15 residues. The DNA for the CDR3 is TGTGCCAGCAGTTTGGGACTAGCGGGGGGTGAGACCCAGTACTTC. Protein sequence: CASSLGLAGGETQYF.

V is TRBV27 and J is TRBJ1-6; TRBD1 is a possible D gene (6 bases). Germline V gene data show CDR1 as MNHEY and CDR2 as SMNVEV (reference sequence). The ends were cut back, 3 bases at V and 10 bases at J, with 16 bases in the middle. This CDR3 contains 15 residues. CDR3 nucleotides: TGTGCCAGCAGTTTGGTAGGGGGTACAAACTCACCCCTCCACTTT. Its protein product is CASSLVGGTNSPLHF.

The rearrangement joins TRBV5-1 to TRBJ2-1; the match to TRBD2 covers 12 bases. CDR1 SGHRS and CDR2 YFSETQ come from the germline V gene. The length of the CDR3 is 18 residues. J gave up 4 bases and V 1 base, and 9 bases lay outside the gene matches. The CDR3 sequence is CASSLNGGTSGFYNEQFF. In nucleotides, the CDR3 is TGCGCCAGCAGCTTGAACGGGGGGACTAGCGGGTTTTACAATGAGCAGTTCTTC.

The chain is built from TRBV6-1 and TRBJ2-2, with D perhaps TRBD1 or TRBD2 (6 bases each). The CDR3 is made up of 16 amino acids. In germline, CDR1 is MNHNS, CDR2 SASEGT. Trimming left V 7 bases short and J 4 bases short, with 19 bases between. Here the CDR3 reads CASTDRGGPGTGELFF. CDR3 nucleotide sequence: TGTGCCAGCACGGACCGAGGGGGGCCAGGCACCGGGGAGCTGTTTTTT.

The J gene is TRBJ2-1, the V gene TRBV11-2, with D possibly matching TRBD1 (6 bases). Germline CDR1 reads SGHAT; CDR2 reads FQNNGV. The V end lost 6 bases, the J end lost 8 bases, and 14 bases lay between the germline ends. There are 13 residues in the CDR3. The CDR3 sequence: CASSWDTGDEQFF. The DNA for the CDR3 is TGTGCCAGCAGTTGGGACACCGGGGATGAGCAGTTCTTC.

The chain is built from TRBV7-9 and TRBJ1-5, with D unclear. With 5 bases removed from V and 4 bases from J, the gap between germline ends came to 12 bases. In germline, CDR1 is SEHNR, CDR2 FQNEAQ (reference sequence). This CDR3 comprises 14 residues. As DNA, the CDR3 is TGTGCCAGCAGCCCAAGGACCGATAATCAGCCCCAGCATTTT. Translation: CASSPRTDNQPQHF.

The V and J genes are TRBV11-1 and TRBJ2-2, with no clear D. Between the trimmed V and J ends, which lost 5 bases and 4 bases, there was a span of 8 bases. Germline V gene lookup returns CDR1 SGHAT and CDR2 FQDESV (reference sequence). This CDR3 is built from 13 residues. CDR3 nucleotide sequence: TGTGCCAGCAGCCCCGGTTTCACCGGGGAGCTGTTTTTT. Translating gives CASSPGFTGELFF.

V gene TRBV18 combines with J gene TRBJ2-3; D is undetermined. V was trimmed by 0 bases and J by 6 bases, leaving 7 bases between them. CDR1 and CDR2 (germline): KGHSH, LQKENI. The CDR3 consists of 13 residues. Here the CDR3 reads CASSPPNSDTQYF. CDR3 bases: TGTGCCAGCTCACCACCCAACTCGGATACGCAGTATTTT.

The CDR3 bases are TGTGCCAGCAGTTTAGGAGCACGCGGCTACACCTTC. Encoded protein: CASSLGARGYTF. The V call is TRBV12-3 or TRBV12-4, the J call TRBJ1-2; D is unresolved. The CDR3 length is 12 residues. Trimming stripped 1 base from V and 8 bases from J, with 8 bases between.

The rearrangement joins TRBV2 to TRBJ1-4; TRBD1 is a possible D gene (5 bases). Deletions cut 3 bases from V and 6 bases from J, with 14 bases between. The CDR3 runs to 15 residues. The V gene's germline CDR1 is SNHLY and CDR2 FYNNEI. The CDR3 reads CASSDVRGGDEKLFF. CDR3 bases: TGTGCCAGCAGTGATGTGAGGGGCGGCGATGAAAAACTGTTTTTT.

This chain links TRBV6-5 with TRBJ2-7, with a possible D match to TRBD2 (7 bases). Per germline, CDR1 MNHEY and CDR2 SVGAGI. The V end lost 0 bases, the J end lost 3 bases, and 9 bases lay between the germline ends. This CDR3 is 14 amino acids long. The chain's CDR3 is CASSYSRGGYEQYF. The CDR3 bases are TGTGCCAGCAGTTACTCGAGGGGGGGCTACGAGCAGTACTTC.

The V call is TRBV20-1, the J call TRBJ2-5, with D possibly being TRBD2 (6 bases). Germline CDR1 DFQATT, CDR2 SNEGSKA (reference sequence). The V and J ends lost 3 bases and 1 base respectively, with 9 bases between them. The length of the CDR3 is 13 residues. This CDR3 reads CSASAGFQETQYF. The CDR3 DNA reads TGCAGTGCTAGTGCGGGGTTCCAAGAGACCCAGTACTTC.

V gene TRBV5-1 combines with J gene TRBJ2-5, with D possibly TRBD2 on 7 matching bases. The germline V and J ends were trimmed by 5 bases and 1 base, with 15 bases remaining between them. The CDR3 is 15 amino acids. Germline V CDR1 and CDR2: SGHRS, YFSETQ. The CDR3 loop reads CASSLRGARQETQYF. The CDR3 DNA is TGCGCCAGCAGTCTCCGGGGGGCTCGCCAAGAGACCCAGTACTTC.

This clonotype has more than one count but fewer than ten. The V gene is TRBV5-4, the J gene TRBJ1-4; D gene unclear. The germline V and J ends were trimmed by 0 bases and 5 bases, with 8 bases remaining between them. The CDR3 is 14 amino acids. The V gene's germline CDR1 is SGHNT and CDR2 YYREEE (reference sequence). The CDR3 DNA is TGTGCCAGCAGCTTGGGGGATCTAAATGAAAAACTGTTTTTT. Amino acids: CASSLGDLNEKLFF.

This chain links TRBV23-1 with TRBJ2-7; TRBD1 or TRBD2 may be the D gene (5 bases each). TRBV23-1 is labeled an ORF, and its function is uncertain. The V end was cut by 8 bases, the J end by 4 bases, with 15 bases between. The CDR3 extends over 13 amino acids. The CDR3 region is CASGSGGPYEQYF. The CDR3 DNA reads TGCGCCAGCGGTTCTGGGGGACCATACGAGCAGTACTTC.

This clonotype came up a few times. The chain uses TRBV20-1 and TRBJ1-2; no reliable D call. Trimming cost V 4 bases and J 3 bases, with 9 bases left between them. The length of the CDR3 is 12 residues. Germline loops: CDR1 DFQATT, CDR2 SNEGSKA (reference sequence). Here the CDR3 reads CSATRDYYGYTF. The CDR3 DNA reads TGCAGTGCTACAAGAGATTACTATGGCTACACCTTC.

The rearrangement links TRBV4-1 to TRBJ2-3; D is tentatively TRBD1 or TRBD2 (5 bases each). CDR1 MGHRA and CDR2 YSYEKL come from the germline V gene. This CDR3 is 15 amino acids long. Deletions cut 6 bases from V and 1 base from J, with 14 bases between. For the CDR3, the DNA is TGCGCCAGCAGAGCCCGAGGGGTGGGCACAGATACGCAGTATTTT. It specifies CASRARGVGTDTQYF.

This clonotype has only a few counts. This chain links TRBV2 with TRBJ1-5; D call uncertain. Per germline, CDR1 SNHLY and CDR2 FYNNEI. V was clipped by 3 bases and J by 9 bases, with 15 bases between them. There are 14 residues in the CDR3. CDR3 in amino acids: CASSEEWVLRPQHF. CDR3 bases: TGTGCCAGCAGTGAGGAATGGGTGCTCCGGCCCCAGCATTTT.